Listed below are T cell receptor beta chains from one sample, sequenced in a study of naive and memory T cell subsets. TCRdb analysed the UMI-ligation and nested PCR reads with MiXCR anew, one entry per CDR3 protein. There are just over 80,000 distinct CDR3 sequences in the sample; roughly 9.2% occur only once, and roughly 1.2% lies in the top ten. The sequenced material came from naive CD8+ T cells from blood. The receptors stem from a human donor in good health. Both conserved end residues are part of each CDR3. D genes are given only for firm matches. Not all rows give a size; the values are once, few, many and, for expanded clones, a class.

TRBD2	TRBV29-1	few	TRBJ2-1	TGCAGCGTTGAAGGACAAACTAGCGGGAACCGTGAGCAGTTCTTC	CSVEGQTSGNREQFF
NA	TRBV28	many	TRBJ2-3	TGTGCCAGCAGTTTGATCGATACGCAGTATTTT	CASSLIDTQYF
TRBD2	TRBV9	many	TRBJ2-3	TGTGCCAGCAGCGGCCGGGAGGAGGCGCAGTATTTT	CASSGREEAQYF
NA	TRBV28	many	TRBJ2-1	TGTGCCAGCAGTCCTAGCGTAAGTGACAATGAGCAGTTCTTC	CASSPSVSDNEQFF
TRBD1	TRBV30	many	TRBJ2-7	TGTGCCTGGAGCGGACAGGGACCCTACGAGCAGTACTTC	CAWSGQGPYEQYF
NA	TRBV5-4	few	TRBJ2-3	TGTGCCAGCACCGGAGCTAGTGACGGGGGGCAGAAAAACACAGATACGCAGTATTTT	CASTGASDGGQKNTDTQYF
TRBD2	TRBV7-9	few	TRBJ2-5	TGTGCCAGCAGCCACGAATGGACTAGCGGGAGGGCCGGGTCGCTGGAGACCCAGTACTTC	CASSHEWTSGRAGSLETQYF
NA	TRBV6-2/TRBV6-3	many	TRBJ1-5	TGTGCCAGCACCACGCAGGGACAGCCCCAGCATTTT	CASTTQGQPQHF
NA	TRBV4-3	many	TRBJ1-2	TGCGCCAGCAGCCAGGGCTCGTTGGGAGACGGCTATGGCTACACCTTC	CASSQGSLGDGYGYTF
NA	TRBV27	few	TRBJ1-1	TGTGCCAGCAGTTTATCAGGGCCGCGCACTGAAGCTTTCTTT	CASSLSGPRTEAFF
NA	TRBV10-3	NA	TRBJ2-1	TGTGCCACCGCGGAGGGAATATACAATGAGCAGTTCTTC	CATAEGIYNEQFF
TRBD2	TRBV27	NA	TRBJ2-5	TGTGCCAGCAGTTCCTTTGGCGGGAGGGCCTATGAGACCCAGTACTTC	CASSSFGGRAYETQYF
NA	TRBV4-1	NA	TRBJ2-2	TGCGCCAGCAGCCAAGTGGCGGGAACGAACACCGGGGAGCTGTTTTTT	CASSQVAGTNTGELFF
NA	TRBV5-1	few	TRBJ2-1	TGCGCCAGCAGCTTGGTATCGCCCTACAATGAGCAGTTCTTC	CASSLVSPYNEQFF
NA	TRBV10-3	NA	TRBJ2-3	TGTGCCATCAGCGGAGGGCAGCCGCCCGCAGATACGCAGTATTTT	CAISGGQPPADTQYF
TRBD1	TRBV30	many	TRBJ2-7	TGTGCCTGGAGTTCGGGACAGGGTCGCAACGAGCAGTACTTC	CAWSSGQGRNEQYF
TRBD2	TRBV10-3	few	TRBJ2-1	TGTGCCATCAACTCGGGGGGGAGTGCGGATGAGCAGTTCTTC	CAINSGGSADEQFF
NA	TRBV6-2/TRBV6-3	many	TRBJ1-5	TGTGCCAGCAGTTACTCTCAGGGGACTCAGCCCCAGCATTTT	CASSYSQGTQPQHF
TRBD2	TRBV27	NA	TRBJ2-1	TGTGCCAGCAGTCTTAGCGGGGTCAATGAGCAGTTCTTC	CASSLSGVNEQFF
TRBD1	TRBV4-3	few	TRBJ2-5	TGCGCCAGCAGCCGGGGGACAGGGGGCGGAGAGACCCAGTACTTC	CASSRGTGGGETQYF
TRBD1	TRBV7-9	many	TRBJ2-4	TGTGCCAGCAGTTCGTACCTCGACGCAGGGGGATTATTGGTTCAGTACTTC	CASSSYLDAGGLLVQYF
TRBD2	TRBV20-1	few	TRBJ2-3	TGCAGTGCTAGTGGCGGGAGGGCCTTTTCAGATACGCAGTATTTT	CSASGGRAFSDTQYF
NA	TRBV4-3	many	TRBJ2-4	TGCGCCAGCAGCCAAGATCCGAGGATAGGCCCAGCCAAAAACATTCAGTACTTC	CASSQDPRIGPAKNIQYF
TRBD1	TRBV29-1	NA	TRBJ1-4	TGCAGCGTTGAAACAGGGGATAATGAAAAACTGTTTTTT	CSVETGDNEKLFF
TRBD2	TRBV27	NA	TRBJ2-7	TGTGCCAGCAGTTTATCGGCTAGCGGCGAGCAGTACTTC	CASSLSASGEQYF
TRBD2	TRBV5-1	many	TRBJ2-1	TGCGCCAGCAGCGAGGGACTAGCGGTCCGGGGTGAGCAGTTCTTC	CASSEGLAVRGEQFF
NA	TRBV27	few	TRBJ1-2	TGTGCCAGCAGTAGATCGCCCGTTGAGGGCTACACCTTC	CASSRSPVEGYTF
TRBD2	TRBV20-1	many	TRBJ2-7	TGCAGTGCTAGAAAACTAGCGGGGCCCTACGAGCAGTACTTC	CSARKLAGPYEQYF
NA	TRBV5-1	few	TRBJ1-1	TGCGCCAGCAGCTTGGTTCAGGGCCTCAACACTGAAGCTTTCTTT	CASSLVQGLNTEAFF
NA	TRBV29-1	NA	TRBJ2-3	TGCAGCGTTGAAAGTTCTGCAACTAGCACAGATACGCAGTATTTT	CSVESSATSTDTQYF
NA	TRBV28	few	TRBJ2-5	TGTGCCAGCCGCCGCGGGACAGAGCTCCAAGAGACCCAGTACTTC	CASRRGTELQETQYF
NA	TRBV20-1	many	TRBJ1-2	TGCAGTGCTAGACCCCGGACAATGAGCTACACCTTC	CSARPRTMSYTF
TRBD2	TRBV6-5	many	TRBJ2-7	TGTGCCAGCAGTTCCGGACTAGCGGGAGTCGGCTCCTACGAGCAGTACTTC	CASSSGLAGVGSYEQYF
NA	TRBV29-1	NA	TRBJ2-1	TGCAGCCTGGAACCGGGCTCCTACAATGAGCAGTTCTTC	CSLEPGSYNEQFF
TRBD1	TRBV29-1	NA	TRBJ2-1	TGCAGCGCCGCGCCACAGGGGGATGAGCAGTTCTTC	CSAAPQGDEQFF
NA	TRBV3-1	few	TRBJ2-5	TGTGCCAGCAGCCACCTCATAGACCCGGGACGGACCCAAGAGACCCAGTACTTC	CASSHLIDPGRTQETQYF
NA	TRBV27	few	TRBJ2-6	TGTGCCAGCAGTCCGGACGGGACCTCTGGGGCCAACGTCCTGACTTTC	CASSPDGTSGANVLTF
TRBD2	TRBV2	NA	TRBJ2-7	TGTGCCAGCAGTGAACGTGCGGGAGGGCCCTGGGGGGAGCAGTACTTC	CASSERAGGPWGEQYF
NA	TRBV5-4	few	TRBJ2-3	TGTGCCAGCACCCGGCGTCCAAAGCGTTTAAGCACAGATACGCAGTATTTT	CASTRRPKRLSTDTQYF
NA	TRBV9	few	TRBJ2-7	TGTGCCAGCAGCGCCCCTGAGGGTGATCGTTACGAGCAGTACTTC	CASSAPEGDRYEQYF
NA	TRBV19	many	TRBJ1-1	TGTGCCAGTAGTACGCAAGGGGCCACTGAAGCTTTCTTT	CASSTQGATEAFF
NA	TRBV28	NA	TRBJ2-7	TGTGCCAACAACCTCATGACTACCGAGGCCCCCTACGAGCAGTACTTC	CANNLMTTEAPYEQYF